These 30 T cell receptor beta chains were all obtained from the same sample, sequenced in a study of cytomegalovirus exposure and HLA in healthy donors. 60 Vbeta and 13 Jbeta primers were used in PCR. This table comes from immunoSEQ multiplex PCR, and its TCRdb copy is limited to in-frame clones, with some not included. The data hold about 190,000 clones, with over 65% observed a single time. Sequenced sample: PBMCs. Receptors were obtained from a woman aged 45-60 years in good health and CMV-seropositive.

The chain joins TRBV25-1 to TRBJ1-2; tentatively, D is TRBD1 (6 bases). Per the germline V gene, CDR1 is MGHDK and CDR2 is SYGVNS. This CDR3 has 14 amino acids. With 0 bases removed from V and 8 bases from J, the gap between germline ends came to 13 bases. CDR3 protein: CASSEYGDKRGYTF. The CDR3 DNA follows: TGTGCCAGCAGTGAATATGGGGACAAAAGGGGCTACACCTTC.

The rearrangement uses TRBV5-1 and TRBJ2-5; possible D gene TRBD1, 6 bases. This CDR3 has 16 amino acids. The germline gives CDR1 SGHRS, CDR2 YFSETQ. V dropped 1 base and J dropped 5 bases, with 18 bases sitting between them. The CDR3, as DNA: TGCGCCAGCAGCTTGTTTAACAGGGTCAACGAGGAGACCCAGTACTTC. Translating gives CASSLFNRVNEETQYF.

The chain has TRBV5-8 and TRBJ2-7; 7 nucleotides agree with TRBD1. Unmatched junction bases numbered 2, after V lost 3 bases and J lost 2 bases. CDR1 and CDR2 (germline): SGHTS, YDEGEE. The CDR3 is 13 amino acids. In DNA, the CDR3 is TGTGCCAGCAGCTCGACAGGGCCCTACGAGCAGTACTTC. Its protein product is CASSSTGPYEQYF. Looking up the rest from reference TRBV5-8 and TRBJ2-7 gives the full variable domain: EAGVTQSPTHLIKTRGQQATLRCSPISGHTSVYWYQQALGLGLQFLLWYDEGEERNRGNFPPRFSGRQFPNYSSELNVNALELEDSALYLCASSSTGPYEQYFGPGTRLTVT.

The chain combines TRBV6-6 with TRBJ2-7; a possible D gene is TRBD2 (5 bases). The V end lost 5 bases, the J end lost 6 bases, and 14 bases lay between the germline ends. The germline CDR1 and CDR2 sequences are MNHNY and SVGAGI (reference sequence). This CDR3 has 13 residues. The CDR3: CASSRQREGEQYF. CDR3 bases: TGTGCCAGCAGTCGCCAGAGGGAAGGCGAGCAGTACTTC.

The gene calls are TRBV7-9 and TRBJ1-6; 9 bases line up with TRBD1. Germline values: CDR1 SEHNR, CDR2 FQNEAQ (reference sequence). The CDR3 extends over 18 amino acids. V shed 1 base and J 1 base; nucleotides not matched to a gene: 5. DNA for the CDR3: TGTGCCAGCAGCTTAGATGGGACAGGGTCGTCCTATAATTCACCCCTCCACTTT. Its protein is CASSLDGTGSSYNSPLHF.

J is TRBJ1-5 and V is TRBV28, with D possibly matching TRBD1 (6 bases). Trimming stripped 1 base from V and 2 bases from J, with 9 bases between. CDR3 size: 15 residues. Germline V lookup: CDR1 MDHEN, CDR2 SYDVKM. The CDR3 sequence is CASSLLAGGNQPQHF. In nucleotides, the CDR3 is TGTGCCAGCAGTTTATTAGCAGGGGGCAATCAGCCCCAGCATTTT.

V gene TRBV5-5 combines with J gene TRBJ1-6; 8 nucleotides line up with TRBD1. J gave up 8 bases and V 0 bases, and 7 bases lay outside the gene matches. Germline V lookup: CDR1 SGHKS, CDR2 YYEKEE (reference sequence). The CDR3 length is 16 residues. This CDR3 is CASSLGQGRGYSPLHF. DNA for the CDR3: TGTGCCAGCAGCTTGGGACAGGGGAGGGGATATTCACCCCTCCACTTT.

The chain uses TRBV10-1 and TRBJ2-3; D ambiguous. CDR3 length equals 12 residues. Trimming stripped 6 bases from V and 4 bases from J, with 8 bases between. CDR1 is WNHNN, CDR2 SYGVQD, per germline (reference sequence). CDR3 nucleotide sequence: TGCGCCAGCAGCTCAGCGTCAGATACGCAGTATTTT. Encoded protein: CASSSASDTQYF.

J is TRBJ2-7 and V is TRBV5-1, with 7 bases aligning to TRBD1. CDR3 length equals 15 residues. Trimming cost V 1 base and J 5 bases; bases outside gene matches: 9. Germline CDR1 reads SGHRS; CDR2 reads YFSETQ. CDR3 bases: TGCGCCAGCAGCTTGAAACAGGGGCTTATGGACGAGCAGTACTTC. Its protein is CASSLKQGLMDEQYF.

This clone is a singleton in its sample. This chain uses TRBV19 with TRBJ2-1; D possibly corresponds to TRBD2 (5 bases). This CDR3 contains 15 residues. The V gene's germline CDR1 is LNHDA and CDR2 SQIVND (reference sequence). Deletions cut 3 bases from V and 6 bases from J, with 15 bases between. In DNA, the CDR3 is TGTGCCAGTAGTATTTGGCTAGCTATGTCCAATGAGCAGTTCTTC. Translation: CASSIWLAMSNEQFF.

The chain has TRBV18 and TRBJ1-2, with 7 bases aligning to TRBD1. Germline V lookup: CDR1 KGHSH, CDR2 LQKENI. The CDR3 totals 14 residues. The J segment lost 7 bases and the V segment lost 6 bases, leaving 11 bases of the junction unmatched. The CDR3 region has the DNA TGTGCCAGCTCTCAAGAGCGACAGGGAGGTGGCTACACCTTC. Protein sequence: CASSQERQGGGYTF.

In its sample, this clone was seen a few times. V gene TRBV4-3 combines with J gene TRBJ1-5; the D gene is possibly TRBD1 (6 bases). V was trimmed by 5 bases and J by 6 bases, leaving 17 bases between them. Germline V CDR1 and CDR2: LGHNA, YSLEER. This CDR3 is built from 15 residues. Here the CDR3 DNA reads TGCGCCAGCAGCACGGGCCACAGGGCGGCTCAGCCCCAGCATTTT. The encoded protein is CASSTGHRAAQPQHF.

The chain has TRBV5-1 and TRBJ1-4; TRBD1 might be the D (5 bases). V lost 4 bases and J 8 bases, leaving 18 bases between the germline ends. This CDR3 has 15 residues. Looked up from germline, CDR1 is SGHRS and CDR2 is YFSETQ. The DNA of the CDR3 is TGCGCCAGCAGCGCCGGTGGCGGGAGGGACGAAAAACTGTTTTTT. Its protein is CASSAGGGRDEKLFF.

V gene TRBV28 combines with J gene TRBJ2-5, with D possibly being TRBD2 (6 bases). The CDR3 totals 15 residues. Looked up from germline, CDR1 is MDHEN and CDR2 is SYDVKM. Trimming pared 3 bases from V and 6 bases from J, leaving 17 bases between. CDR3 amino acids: CASSFNTGVSQTQYF. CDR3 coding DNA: TGTGCCAGCAGTTTTAATACGGGGGTTTCACAGACCCAGTACTTC. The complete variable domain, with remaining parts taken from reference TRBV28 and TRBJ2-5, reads DVKVTQSSRYLVKRTGEKVFLECVQDMDHENMFWYRQDPGLGLRLIYFSYDVKMKEKGDIPEGYSVSREKKERFSLILESASTNQTSMYLCASSFNTGVSQTQYFGPGTRLLVL.

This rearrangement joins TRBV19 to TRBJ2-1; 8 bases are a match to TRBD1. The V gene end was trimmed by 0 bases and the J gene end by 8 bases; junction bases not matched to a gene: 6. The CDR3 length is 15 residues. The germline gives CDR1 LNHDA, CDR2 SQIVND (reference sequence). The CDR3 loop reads CASSIDRTGSHEQFF. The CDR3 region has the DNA TGTGCCAGTAGTATAGACAGGACAGGGTCCCATGAGCAGTTCTTC.

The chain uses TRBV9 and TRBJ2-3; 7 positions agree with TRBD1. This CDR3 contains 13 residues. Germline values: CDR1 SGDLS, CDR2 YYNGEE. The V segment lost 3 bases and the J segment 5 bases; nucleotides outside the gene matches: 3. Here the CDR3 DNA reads TGTGCCAGCAGCGGCAACAGGGGAGATACGCAGTATTTT. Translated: CASSGNRGDTQYF.

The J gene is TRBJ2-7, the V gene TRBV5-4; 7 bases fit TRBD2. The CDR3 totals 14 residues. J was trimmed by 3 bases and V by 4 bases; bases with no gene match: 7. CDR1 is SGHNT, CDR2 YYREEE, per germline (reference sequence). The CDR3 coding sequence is TGTGCCAGCAGCCACGGGGGGAGGAACTACGAGCAGTACTTC. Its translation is CASSHGGRNYEQYF.

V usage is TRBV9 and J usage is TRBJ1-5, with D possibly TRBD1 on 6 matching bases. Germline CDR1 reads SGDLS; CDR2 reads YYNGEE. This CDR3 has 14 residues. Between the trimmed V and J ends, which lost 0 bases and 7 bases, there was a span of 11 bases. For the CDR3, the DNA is TGTGCCAGCAGCGTAGGGCAGGGGACGCAGCCCCAGCATTTT. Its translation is CASSVGQGTQPQHF.

The CDR3 is CSESTGTGVGYTF. CDR3 DNA: TGCAGCGAGTCGACCGGGACAGGGGTTGGCTACACCTTC. The V gene is TRBV29-1, the J gene TRBJ1-2; 10 nucleotides line up with TRBD1. Germline values: CDR1 SQVTM, CDR2 ANQGSEA. The CDR3 length is 13 residues. The V and J ends lost 7 bases and 7 bases, in that order; junction bases with no gene match: 9.

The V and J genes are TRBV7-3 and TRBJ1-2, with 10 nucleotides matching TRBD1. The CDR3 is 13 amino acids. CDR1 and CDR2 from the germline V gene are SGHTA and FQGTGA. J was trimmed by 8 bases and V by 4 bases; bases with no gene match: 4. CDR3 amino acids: CASSSGTGDGYTF. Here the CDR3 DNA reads TGTGCCAGCAGCTCCGGGACAGGGGACGGCTACACCTTC.

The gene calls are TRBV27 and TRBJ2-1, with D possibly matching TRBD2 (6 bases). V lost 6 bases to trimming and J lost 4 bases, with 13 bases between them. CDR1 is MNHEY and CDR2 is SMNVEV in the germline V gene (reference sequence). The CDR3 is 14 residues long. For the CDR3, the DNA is TGTGCCAGCAGCGGGGGAAATAGGTACAATGAGCAGTTCTTC. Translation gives CASSGGNRYNEQFF.

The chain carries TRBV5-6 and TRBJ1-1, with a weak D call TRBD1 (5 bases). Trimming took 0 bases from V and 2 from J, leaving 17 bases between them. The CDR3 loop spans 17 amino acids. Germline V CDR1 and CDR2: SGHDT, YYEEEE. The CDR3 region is CASSLDSAGPLNTEAFF. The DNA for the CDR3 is TGTGCCAGCAGCTTGGATAGTGCAGGGCCCCTCAACACTGAAGCTTTCTTT.

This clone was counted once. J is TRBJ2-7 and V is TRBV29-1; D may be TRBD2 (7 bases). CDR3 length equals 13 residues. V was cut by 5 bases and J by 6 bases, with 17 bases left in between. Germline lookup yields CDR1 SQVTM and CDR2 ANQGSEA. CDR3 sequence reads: CSVQPGGPGEQYF. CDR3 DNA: TGCAGCGTTCAGCCGGGGGGCCCGGGCGAGCAGTACTTC.

The CDR3 coding sequence is TGTGCCTGGAGTTCGAGCGGGGGACGCACAGATACGCAGTATTTT. Amino acids: CAWSSSGGRTDTQYF. V gene TRBV30 combines with J gene TRBJ2-3; the match to TRBD2 covers 8 bases. V gave up 2 bases and J gave up 1 base; unmatched junction bases: 5. This CDR3 is built from 15 residues. CDR1 and CDR2 from the germline V gene are GTSNPN and SVGIG (reference sequence). The full variable domain, completed using reference TRBV30 and TRBJ2-3, is SQTIHQWPATLVQPVGSPLSLECTVEGTSNPNLYWYRQAAGRGLQLLFYSVGIGQISSEVPQNLSASRPQDRQFILSSKKLLLSDSGFYLCAWSSSGGRTDTQYFGPGTRLTVL.

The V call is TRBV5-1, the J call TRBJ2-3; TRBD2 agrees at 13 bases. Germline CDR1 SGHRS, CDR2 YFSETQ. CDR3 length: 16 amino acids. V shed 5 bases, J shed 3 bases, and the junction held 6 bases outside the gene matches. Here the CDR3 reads CASSPTSGGPTDTQYF. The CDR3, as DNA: TGCGCCAGCAGTCCGACTAGCGGGGGGCCTACAGATACGCAGTATTTT. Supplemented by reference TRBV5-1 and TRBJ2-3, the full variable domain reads KAGVTQTPRYLIKTRGQQVTLSCSPISGHRSVSWYQQTPGQGLQFLFEYFSETQRNKGNFPGRFSGRQFSNSRSEMNVSTLELGDSALYLCASSPTSGGPTDTQYFGPGTRLTVL.

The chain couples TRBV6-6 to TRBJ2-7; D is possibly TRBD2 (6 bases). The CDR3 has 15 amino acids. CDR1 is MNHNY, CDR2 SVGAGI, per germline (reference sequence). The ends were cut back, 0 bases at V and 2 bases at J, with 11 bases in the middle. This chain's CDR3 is CASSYSTGSPYEQYF. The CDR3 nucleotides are TGTGCCAGCAGTTACTCGACCGGGAGCCCCTACGAGCAGTACTTC.

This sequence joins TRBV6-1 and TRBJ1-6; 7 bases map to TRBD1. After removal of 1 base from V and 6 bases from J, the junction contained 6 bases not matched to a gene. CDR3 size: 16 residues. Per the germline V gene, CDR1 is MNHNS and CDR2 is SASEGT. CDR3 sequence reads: CASSEETGPRNSPLHF. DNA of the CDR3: TGTGCCAGCAGTGAAGAGACAGGGCCGCGTAATTCACCCCTCCACTTT.

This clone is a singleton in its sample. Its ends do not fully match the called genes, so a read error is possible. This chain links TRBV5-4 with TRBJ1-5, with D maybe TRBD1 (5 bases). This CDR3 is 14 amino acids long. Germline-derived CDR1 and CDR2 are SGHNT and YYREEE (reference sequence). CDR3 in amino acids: CASSQSSGDQPQHF. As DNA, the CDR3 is TGCGCCAGCAGCCAATCATCGGGGGATCAGCCCCAGCATTTT.

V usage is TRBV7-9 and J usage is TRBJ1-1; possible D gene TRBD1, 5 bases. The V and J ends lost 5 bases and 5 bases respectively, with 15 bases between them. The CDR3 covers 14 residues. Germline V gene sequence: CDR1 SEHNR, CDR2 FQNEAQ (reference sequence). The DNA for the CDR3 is TGTGCCAGCAGCACCACAGGAGGGCGGACTGAAGCTTTCTTT. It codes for CASSTTGGRTEAFF.

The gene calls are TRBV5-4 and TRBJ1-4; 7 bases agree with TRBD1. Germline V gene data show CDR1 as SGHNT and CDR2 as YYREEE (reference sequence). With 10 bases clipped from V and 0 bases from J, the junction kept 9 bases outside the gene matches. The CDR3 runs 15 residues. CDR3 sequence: CAGSKGAATNEKLFF. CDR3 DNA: TGTGCCGGGTCGAAGGGGGCAGCAACTAATGAAAAACTGTTTTTT.